Listed here is a single T cell receptor beta chain. There is no known antigen for this receptor. No clone much larger than this one lies a single base away; base qualities are absent. Collaborating institutions collected whole blood in K2EDTA tubes following their own protocols. For TCRbeta analysis, collaborators shipped samples as frozen whole blood, isolated PBMCs, or DNA extracted from either of those sample types. This entry comes from a study of blood T cell repertoires in COVID-19 (dated by TCRdb to the early 2020s). Study-wide context: Collaborator samples came from the United States, Italy and Spain and covered acute and convalescent phases of COVID-19. The prospective study material was composed of cDNA or gDNA derived from T cells, B-cell-depleted T cells, or PBMCs. Subjects who had been exposed to COVID-19, were actively infected with it, or had recovered from it provided the deeply sampled blood TCRbeta repertoires that made up the dataset. The repertoires were made available in a free public database intended to serve as a resource for research on the immune response to SARS-CoV-2. Samples came from the ongoing ImmuneRACE study (first 160 participants) plus 1,254 subjects from 6 global collaborators. A de-identified subject ID, COVID-19 status, age in years and sex were almost always included in the sample metadata. Where available, HLA class I and class II types were taken from metadata supplied by the sample provider and were not determined by assay-based typing.

General study outcomes and caveats: Clinical and demographic metadata were provided uncurated, with the amount varying by source and participant.

The immunoSEQ Assay, a bias-controlled multiplex PCR, was used to amplify TCRbeta CDR3 regions from genomic DNA. Concerning the study's data processing: The number of nucleated cells in each sample was estimated from the amplification of reference gene primers within the assay. To quantify the absolute abundance of each unique TCRbeta CDR3 rearrangement, sequence reads were collapsed and filtered. For each sample, productive Simpson clonality was calculated as the square root of Simpson's diversity index over productive rearrangements. This immuneACCESS table, as held by TCRdb, lists in-frame sequences with V and J called but not all clones. Of the missing ones, under half trace to an unresolved V gene in checked studies; the others have no known cause. Clonal size and the V and J genes are those of that table, whereas D and trimming came from the DNA. The sample table contains 30,000 to 40,000 clones; only one count was recorded for approximately 91% of them. The ten largest clones add up to under 8% of the sample.

From V the trimming removes 3 bases and from J it removes 8 bases, while the gene matches leave 6 bases of the junction unaccounted for. Looking up the germline V gene yields CDR1 SGHAT and CDR2 FQNNGV. Spanning cysteine to phenylalanine, the CDR3 consists of 13 amino acids. Only CDR3 DNA is held: 39 bases, read in frame from base 1. Sequenced sample: peripheral blood. The sequence links TRBV11-2 to TRBJ1-1; TRBD1 agrees with 7 junctional bases. This TCR was recovered from a human donor in a cohort sampled during active COVID-19. The CDR3 reads CASSFRGLMEAFF. The sequenced DNA is TGTGCCAGCAGCTTCAGGGGGTTGATGGAAGCTTTCTTT.